These T cell receptor beta chains were read from a single sample in a study of pediatric ulcerative colitis. This table comes from immunoSEQ multiplex PCR, and its TCRdb copy is limited to in-frame clones, with some not included. The sample lists 64,000 or so clones, 77% occurring once. Material: blood. These receptors were obtained from a boy aged 5-17 years with moderate ulcerative colitis. Both conserved end residues are part of each CDR3. The D gene is left open where the match is weak.

D gene: .
V gene: TRBV4-2
J gene: TRBJ2-3
CDR3 protein: CASSRVLGGSTDTQYF

D gene: TRBD1
V gene: TRBV19
J gene: TRBJ1-1
CDR3 protein: CATRRQGTSEAFF

D gene: TRBD1
V gene: TRBV6-1
J gene: TRBJ1-1
CDR3 protein: CASRTGTGVSEAFF

D gene: .
V gene: TRBV23-1
J gene: TRBJ1-2
CDR3 protein: CASSQSERQEFYGYTF

D gene: TRBD1
V gene: TRBV2
J gene: TRBJ1-4
CDR3 protein: CASSDARGSVGTNEKLFF

D gene: TRBD1
V gene: TRBV7-6
J gene: TRBJ2-5
CDR3 protein: CASSSRTGLELYF

D gene: TRBD2
V gene: TRBV9
J gene: TRBJ2-1
CDR3 protein: CASSVESSGGVGPYNEQFF

D gene: .
V gene: TRBV7-7
J gene: TRBJ2-1
CDR3 protein: CASSLELASYNEQFF

D gene: .
V gene: TRBV30
J gene: TRBJ2-5
CDR3 protein: CAWWGGSQETQYF

D gene: .
V gene: TRBV6-5
J gene: TRBJ1-1
CDR3 protein: CASSPDRRTTEAFF

D gene: .
V gene: TRBV5-1
J gene: TRBJ1-1
CDR3 protein: CASGPGSLNTEAFF